This TCR beta chain was obtained from a study of Ad26.COV2.S vaccination and SARS-CoV-2 variants. Study background: The study gave Ad26.COV2.S intramuscularly, once or twice 56 days apart. Regarding the study as a whole: Estimates derived from TCR breadth and depth analyses may have underestimated total T cell responses. While placebo recipients had lower spike-specific TCR breadth, vaccine recipients had more.

On this clone itself: Its antigen is currently unknown.

Using immunoSEQ multiplex PCR, the repertoire was profiled, and TCRdb retains in-frame clones only, with some absent. The sample yields roughly 320,000 clones, approximately 80% seen once. Treatment indicated: over 15 received Ad26.COV2.S at low or high dose, single or two shots; about five received placebo; per-sample allocation not given. On day 63 after the first injection, vaccine and placebo recipients gave samples. Wuhan-strain SARS-CoV-2 spike was expressed by the Ad26 vector that made up the vaccine. Deletions cut 2 bases from V and 4 bases from J, with 6 bases between. CDR1 and CDR2 from the germline V gene are SGHKS and YYEKEE (reference sequence). The CDR3 is 12 residues long.

The receptor was isolated from a person aged 18 to 59 who received the Ad26.COV2.S COVID-19 vaccine or a placebo. This specimen was peripheral blood, taken in a trial of Ad26.COV2.S vaccine versus placebo. The J gene is TRBJ1-2, the V gene TRBV5-5, with D uncertain. CDR3 in amino acids: CASSFGIYGYTF. CDR3 in DNA: TGTGCCAGCAGCTTTGGAATCTATGGCTACACCTTC.